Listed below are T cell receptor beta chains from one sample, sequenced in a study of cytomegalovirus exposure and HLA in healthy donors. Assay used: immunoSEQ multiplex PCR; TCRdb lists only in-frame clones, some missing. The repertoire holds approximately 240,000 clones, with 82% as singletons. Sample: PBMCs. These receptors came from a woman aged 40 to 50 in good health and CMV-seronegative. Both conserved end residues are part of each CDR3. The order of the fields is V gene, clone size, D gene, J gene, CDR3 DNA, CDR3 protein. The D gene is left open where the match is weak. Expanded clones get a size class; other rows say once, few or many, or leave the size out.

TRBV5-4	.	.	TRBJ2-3	TGTGCCTGCTCCAACGGTAACTCGGGAGATACGCAGTATTTT	CACSNGNSGDTQYF
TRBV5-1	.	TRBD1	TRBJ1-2	TGCGCCAGCAGCTTGCGGGGTAACCAGGGGGTTATCTATGGCTACACCTTC	CASSLRGNQGVIYGYTF
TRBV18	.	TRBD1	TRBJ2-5	TGTGCCAGCTCACCGGGACAGGGGGGCGAGACCCAGTACTTC	CASSPGQGGETQYF
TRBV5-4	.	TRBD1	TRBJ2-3	TGTGCCAGCAGCCTGTTTGGGACAGGGGGCCCAGCGCAGTATTTT	CASSLFGTGGPAQYF
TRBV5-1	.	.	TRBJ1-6	TGCGCCAGCAGCTTGGTGGGAGGGTCACCCCTCCACTTT	CASSLVGGSPLHF
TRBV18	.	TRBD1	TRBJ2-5	TGTGCCAGCTCACAGGACAGGTTACTTCAGTACTTC	CASSQDRLLQYF
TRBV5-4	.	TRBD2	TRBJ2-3	TGTGCCAGCAGCTTGGCCGCGGGGGGGCGCACAGATACGCAGTATTTT	CASSLAAGGRTDTQYF
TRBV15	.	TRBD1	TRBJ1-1	TGTGCCACCAGCCCAGACAGGGCAGGTAACACTGAAGCTTTCTTT	CATSPDRAGNTEAFF
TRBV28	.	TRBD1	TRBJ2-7	TGTGCCAGCACCGATGGACAGGGGGCCTACGAGCAGTACTTC	CASTDGQGAYEQYF
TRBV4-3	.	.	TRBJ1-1	TGCGCCAGCAGCCAAGCGGTATACGGGAAGACTGAAGCTTTCTTT	CASSQAVYGKTEAFF
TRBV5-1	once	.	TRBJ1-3	TGCGCCAGCAGCCCGACAGTAGCCTCTGGAAACACCATATATTTT	CASSPTVASGNTIYF
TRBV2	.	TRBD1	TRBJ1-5	TGTGCCAGCAGTAACCGGGACAGGGGATCTCAGCCCCAGCATTTT	CASSNRDRGSQPQHF
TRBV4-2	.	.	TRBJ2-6	TGTGCCAGCAGCCACGACTCCCTGGTTACTGGGGCCAACGTCCTGACTTTC	CASSHDSLVTGANVLTF
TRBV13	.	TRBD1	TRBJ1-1	TGTGCCAGCAGCGCACAGGGACAGGGGCACCCTGAAGCTTTCTTT	CASSAQGQGHPEAFF
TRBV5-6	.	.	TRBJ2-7	TGTGCCAGCAGCTTGGAGGGAGGAAAGTACGAGCAGTACTTC	CASSLEGGKYEQYF
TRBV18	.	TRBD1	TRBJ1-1	TGTGCCAGCTCACCAGACAGGGCTAGCACTGAAGCTTTCTTT	CASSPDRASTEAFF
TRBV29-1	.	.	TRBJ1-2	TGCAGCGCCGGGGATTTTGGCTACACCTTC	CSAGDFGYTF
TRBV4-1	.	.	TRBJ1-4	TGCGCCAGCAGCCAAGGCCTCGGGGGGGGGTATGAAAAACTGTTTTTT	CASSQGLGGGYEKLFF
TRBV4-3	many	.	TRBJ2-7	TGCGCCAGCAGCCAAGTTGGAGGGATAATCAACGAGCAGTACTTC	CASSQVGGIINEQYF
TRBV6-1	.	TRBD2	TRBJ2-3	TGTGCCAGCAGGAAGGCGGGGGGACTCACAGATACGCAGTATTTT	CASRKAGGLTDTQYF
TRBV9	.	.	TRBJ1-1	TGTGCCAGCAGCACACAGTCGACAGTTATTGGTGAAGCTTTCTTT	CASSTQSTVIGEAFF
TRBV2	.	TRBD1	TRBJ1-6	TGTGCCAGCAGGGGCCTGAGGGGGCGGTCACCCCTCCACTTT	CASRGLRGRSPLHF
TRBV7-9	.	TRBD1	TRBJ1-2	TGTGCCAGCAGCTCCCAGGGGGGTTTGGGCTACACCTTC	CASSSQGGLGYTF
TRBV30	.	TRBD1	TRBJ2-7	TGTGCCTGGAGTACAGGGGTCCGCTACGAGCAGTACTTC	CAWSTGVRYEQYF
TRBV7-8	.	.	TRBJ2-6	TGTGCCAGCAGCTTATCCCTAGCTGGGGCCAACGTCCTGACTTTC	CASSLSLAGANVLTF
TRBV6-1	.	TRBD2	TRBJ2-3	TGTGCCAGCAGTGAACTAAGCGGGGGGTCCACAGATACGCAGTATTTT	CASSELSGGSTDTQYF
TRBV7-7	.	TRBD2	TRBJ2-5	TGTGCTAGCAGCTTTGGACTAGGGGAGACCCAGTACTTC	CASSFGLGETQYF
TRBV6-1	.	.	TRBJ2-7	TGTGCCAGCAGTGAAGCGTCGGCAGGGGTTGGTCGGGAGCAGTACTTC	CASSEASAGVGREQYF
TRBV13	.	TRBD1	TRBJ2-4	TGTGCCAGCAGCACAAGGGACAGGGGGGACCTGGGTCAGTACTTC	CASSTRDRGDLGQYF
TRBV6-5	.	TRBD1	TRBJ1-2	TGTGCCAGCATGGTGGACAGGGGCCACAACTATGGCTACACCTTC	CASMVDRGHNYGYTF
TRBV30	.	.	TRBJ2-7	TGTGCCTGGAAGGGGGTGAGCGAGCAGTACTTC	CAWKGVSEQYF
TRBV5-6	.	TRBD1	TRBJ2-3	TGTGCCAGCAGCTTAGGCCCCGAGGGGGCCTGGACAGATACGCAGTATTTT	CASSLGPEGAWTDTQYF
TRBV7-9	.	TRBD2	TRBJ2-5	TGTGCCAGCAGGCCTCTAGCGGGGGGCATTCTACTTCAAGAGACCCAGTACTTC	CASRPLAGGILLQETQYF
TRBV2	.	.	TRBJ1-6	TGTGCCAGCAGTGAAGCCGGGAGGGGAAATTCACCCCTCCACTTT	CASSEAGRGNSPLHF
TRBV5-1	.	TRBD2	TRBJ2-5	TGCGCCAGCAGAGGTGGACTAGCGGGGGGGGTCCAAGAGACCCAGTACTTC	CASRGGLAGGVQETQYF
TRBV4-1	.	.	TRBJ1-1	TGCGCCAGCAGCCACGACGGGTCAACCGGGGTGCACACTGAAGCTTTCTTT	CASSHDGSTGVHTEAFF
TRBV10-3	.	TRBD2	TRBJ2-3	TGTGCCATCAGTGACACTAGCGTTCTCACAGATACGCAGTATTTT	CAISDTSVLTDTQYF
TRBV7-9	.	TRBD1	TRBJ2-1	TGTGCCAGCAGCGCGACAGGGAATTACAATGAGCAGTTCTTC	CASSATGNYNEQFF
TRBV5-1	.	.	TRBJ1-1	TGCGCCAGCAGCTTGGAATCAGGGTTACAAGCTTTCTTT	CASSLESGLQAFF
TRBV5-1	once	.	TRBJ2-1	TGCGCCAGCAGCTTGTCCTGGGGCAACTTTGAGCAGTTCTTC	CASSLSWGNFEQFF
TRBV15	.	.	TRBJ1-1	TGTGCCACCAGCGGCCGAGGGAGGGGCACTGAAGCTTTCTTT	CATSGRGRGTEAFF
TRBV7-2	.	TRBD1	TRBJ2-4	TGTGCCAGCAGCTTACGGGCCGGGACAGGGGCTTTAGCCAAAAACATTCAGTACTTC	CASSLRAGTGALAKNIQYF